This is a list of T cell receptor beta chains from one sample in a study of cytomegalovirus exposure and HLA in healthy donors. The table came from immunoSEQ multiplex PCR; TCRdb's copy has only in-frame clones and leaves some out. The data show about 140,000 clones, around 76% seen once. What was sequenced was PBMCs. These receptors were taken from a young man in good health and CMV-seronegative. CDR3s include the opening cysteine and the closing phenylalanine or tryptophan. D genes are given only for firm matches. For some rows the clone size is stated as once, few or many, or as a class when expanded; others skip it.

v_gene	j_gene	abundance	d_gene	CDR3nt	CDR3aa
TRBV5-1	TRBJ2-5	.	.	TGCGCCAGCAGCCCCTACCAAGAGACCCAGTACTTC	CASSPYQETQYF
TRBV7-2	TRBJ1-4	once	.	TGTGCCAGCAGCCCATACCTGGCGGGGCCAAGTGAAAAACTGTTTTTT	CASSPYLAGPSEKLFF
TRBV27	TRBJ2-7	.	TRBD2	TGTGCCAGCAGCCTTCGCGGGACTAGCGGATACGAGCAGTACTTC	CASSLRGTSGYEQYF
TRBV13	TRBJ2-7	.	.	TGTGCCAGCAGACCACAGGGTCGATCCTACGAGCAGTACTTC	CASRPQGRSYEQYF
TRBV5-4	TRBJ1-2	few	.	TGTGCCAGCAGCTTGGCCGGGTTTGGCTATGGCTACACCTTC	CASSLAGFGYGYTF
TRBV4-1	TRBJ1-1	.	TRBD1	TGCGCCAGCAGCCAAAAACCACAACCGGGACAGGGAGTTCCCCAAGCTTTCTTT	CASSQKPQPGQGVPQAFF
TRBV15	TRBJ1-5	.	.	TGTGCCACCAGCAGAGGTCTACCCAATCAGCCCCAGCATTTT	CATSRGLPNQPQHF
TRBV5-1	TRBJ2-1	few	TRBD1	TGCGCCAGCAGCTACTTGACAGGGGAGGATGAGCAGTTCTTC	CASSYLTGEDEQFF
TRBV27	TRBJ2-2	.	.	TGTGCCAGCACCTCTAACCAGGCCGGGGAGCTGTTTTTT	CASTSNQAGELFF
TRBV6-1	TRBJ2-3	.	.	TGTGCCAGCAGAGGGGCGGTGAGTGATACGCAGTATTTT	CASRGAVSDTQYF
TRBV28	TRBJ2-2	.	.	TGTGCCAGCAGGGGGTCGGGGTACGGGGAGCTGTTTTTT	CASRGSGYGELFF
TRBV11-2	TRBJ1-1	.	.	TGTGCCAGCAGTCTGGGGGGAATCATGAACACTGAAGCTTTCTTT	CASSLGGIMNTEAFF
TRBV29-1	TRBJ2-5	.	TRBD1	TGCAGCGTGCTCAACAGGGGGGCAGCCGAGACCCAGTACTTC	CSVLNRGAAETQYF
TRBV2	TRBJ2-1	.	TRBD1	TGTGCCAGCAGTGGACAGGGGGCGCACAATGAGCAGTTCTTC	CASSGQGAHNEQFF
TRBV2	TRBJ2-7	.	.	TGTGCCAGCAGTACACAGGGACGCGAGCAGTACTTC	CASSTQGREQYF
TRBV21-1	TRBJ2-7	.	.	TGTGCCAGCAGCTTACCCTGGGACAGGAAAAGGGTGCTCGAGCAGTACTTC	CASSLPWDRKRVLEQYF
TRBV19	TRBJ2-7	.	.	TGTGCCAGTAGTGGGCGGGCCCACGAGCAGTACTTC	CASSGRAHEQYF
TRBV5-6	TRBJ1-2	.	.	TGTGCCAGCAGCTCGGCGCCTACCAGCTCTACAGGACAAAACTATGGCTACACCTTC	CASSSAPTSSTGQNYGYTF
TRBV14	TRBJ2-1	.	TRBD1	TGTGCCAGCAGCCAAGAAGGAGACAGGGGTTACAATGAGCAGTTCTTC	CASSQEGDRGYNEQFF
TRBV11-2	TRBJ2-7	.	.	TGTGCCAGCAGCCTCCAGGGCTATTCCTACGAGCAGTACTTC	CASSLQGYSYEQYF
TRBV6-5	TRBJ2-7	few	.	TGTGCCAGCAGTGAGGCCTGGCGGGATGGCGAGCAGTACTTC	CASSEAWRDGEQYF
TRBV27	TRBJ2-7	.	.	TGTGCCAGCAGTTTAAGTCAGGGCCCGCAGTACTTC	CASSLSQGPQYF
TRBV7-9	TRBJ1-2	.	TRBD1	TGTGCCAGCAGCTCGAACGCTCGACAGGGGCGCTATGGCTACACCTTC	CASSSNARQGRYGYTF
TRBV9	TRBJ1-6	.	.	TGTGCCAGCAGCCCAGACGGAGGTTCACCCCTCCACTTT	CASSPDGGSPLHF
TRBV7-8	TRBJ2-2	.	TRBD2	TGTGCCAGCAGCTCGCAGGGGGGGGGAGCGGGAGGAGACACCGGGGAGCTGTTTTTT	CASSSQGGGAGGDTGELFF
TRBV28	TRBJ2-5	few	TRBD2	TGTGCCAGCACCGAGGGTAGTAGCGGGAGTGGAGAGACCCAGTACTTC	CASTEGSSGSGETQYF
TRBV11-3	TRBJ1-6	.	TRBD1	TGTGCCAGCAGTTCTTATGGGGACAGGGGTTCACCCCTCCACTTT	CASSSYGDRGSPLHF
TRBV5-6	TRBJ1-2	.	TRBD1	TGTGCCAGCAGTCTACCCGGGACAGGGACATTGGGCTATGGCTACACCTTC	CASSLPGTGTLGYGYTF
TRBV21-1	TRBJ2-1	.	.	TGTGCCAGCACCCTAGGGGGATCTAACTACAATGAGCAGTTCTTC	CASTLGGSNYNEQFF
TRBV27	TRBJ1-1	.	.	TGTGCCAGCAGTCCATGGACAGAGGACACTGAAGCTTTCTTT	CASSPWTEDTEAFF
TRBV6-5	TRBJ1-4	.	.	TGTGCCAGCAGTTACGGAGCAACGGGGAGGGAAAAACTGTTTTTT	CASSYGATGREKLFF
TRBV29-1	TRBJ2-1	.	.	TGCAGCGTTGAAGATTTCGGACAGAAAGACAATGAGCAGTTCTTC	CSVEDFGQKDNEQFF
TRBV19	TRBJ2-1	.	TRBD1	TGTGCCAGTAGTATAGAAGGAAGACTGGGGACAGTAAACCTATCCTACAATGAGCAGTTCTTC	CASSIEGRLGTVNLSYNEQFF
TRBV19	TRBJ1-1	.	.	TGTGCCAGTAGCAGAGGACAGTTCTTGAACACTGAAGCTTTCTTT	CASSRGQFLNTEAFF
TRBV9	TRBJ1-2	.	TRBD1	TGTGCCAGCAGCGTCGATATTAACAGGGGGGGGAGAGGCTACACCTTC	CASSVDINRGGRGYTF
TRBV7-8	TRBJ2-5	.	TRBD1	TGTGCCAGCAGGGTCAGGGGGCAGGAGACCCAGTACTTC	CASRVRGQETQYF
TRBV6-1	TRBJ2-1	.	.	TGTGCCAGCGGAACGGGGAGCTCCTACAATGAGCAGTTCTTC	CASGTGSSYNEQFF
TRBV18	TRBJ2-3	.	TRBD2	TGTGCCAGCTCAGAAAGTATCGGCGGGAGCTCAGCAGATACGCAGTATTTT	CASSESIGGSSADTQYF
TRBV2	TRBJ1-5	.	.	TGTGCCAGCAGAGGGACAACAACTCAGCCCCAGCATTTT	CASRGTTTQPQHF
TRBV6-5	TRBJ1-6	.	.	TGTGCCAGCAGTTACTCGAGAGGGAGGGATAATTCACCCCTCCACTTT	CASSYSRGRDNSPLHF
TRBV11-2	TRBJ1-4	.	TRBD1	TGTGCCAGCAGCCGAACAGGGACAGTGAGGACTAATGAAAAACTGTTTTTT	CASSRTGTVRTNEKLFF
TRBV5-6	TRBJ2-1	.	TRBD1	TGTGCCAGCAGCTTGCTTGGGACAGTCACCTACAATGAGCAGTTCTTC	CASSLLGTVTYNEQFF
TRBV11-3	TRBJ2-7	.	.	TGTGCCAGCAGCTTAGACCAGGGAAGCGAGCAGTACTTC	CASSLDQGSEQYF
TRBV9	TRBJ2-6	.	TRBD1	TGTGCCAGCAGCGTAAAAACAGGGGCGGGGGCCAACGTCCTGACTTTC	CASSVKTGAGANVLTF
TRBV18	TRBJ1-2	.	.	TGTGCCAGCTCACCACCGCCCCTACAGTCAATCTACACCTTC	CASSPPPLQSIYTF
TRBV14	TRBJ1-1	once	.	TGTGCCAGCAGCCGGCAGTCGAACACTGAAGCTTTCTTT	CASSRQSNTEAFF